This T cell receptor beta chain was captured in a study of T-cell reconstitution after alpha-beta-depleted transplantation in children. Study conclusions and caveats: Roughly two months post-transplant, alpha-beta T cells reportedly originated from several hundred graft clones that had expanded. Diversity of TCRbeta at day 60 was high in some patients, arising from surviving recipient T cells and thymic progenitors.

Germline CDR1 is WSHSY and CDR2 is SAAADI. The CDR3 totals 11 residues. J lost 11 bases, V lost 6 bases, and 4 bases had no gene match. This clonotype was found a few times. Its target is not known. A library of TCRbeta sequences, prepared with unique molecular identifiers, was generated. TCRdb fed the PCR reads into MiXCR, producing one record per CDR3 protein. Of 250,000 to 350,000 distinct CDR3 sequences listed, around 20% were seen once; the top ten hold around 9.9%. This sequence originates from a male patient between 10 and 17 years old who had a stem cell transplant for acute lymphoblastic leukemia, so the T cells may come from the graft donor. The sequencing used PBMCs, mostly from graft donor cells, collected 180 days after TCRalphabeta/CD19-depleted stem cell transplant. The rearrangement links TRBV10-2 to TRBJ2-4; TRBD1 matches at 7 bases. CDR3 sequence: CASSGTALQYF. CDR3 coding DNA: TGCGCCAGCAGCGGGACAGCCCTTCAGTACTTC.